This T cell receptor (beta chain) was captured in a study of neurological immune-mediated disorders. Whole-study results and caveats: The multiple sclerosis repertoire cluster had no association with any clinical or MRI feature. The highest TCR clonal expansion occurred in HTLV-1-associated myelopathy; multiple sclerosis fell below healthy controls.

The junction had 4 bases not matched to a gene; V was cut back by 0 bases and J by 4 bases. CDR3 size: 14 residues. Germline CDR1 is SGDLS and CDR2 is YYNGEE. The cDNA was synthesized by means of template-switch 5'RACE, which was carried out with 10-nucleotide random UMIs. Each CDR3 protein is one row after TCRdb ran MiXCR on the 5' RACE reads. Of 55,000 to 80,000 distinct CDR3 sequences listed, more than 4% are singletons. This clonotype came up many times. Its specificity is unknown. This clonotype was sampled from a woman aged 45-60 years with multiple sclerosis. This chain connects TRBV9 to TRBJ2-7, with 7 bases aligning to TRBD2. Input material: PBMCs. The CDR3 coding sequence is TGTGCCAGCAGCGTAGACGGGGGAGGGTACGAGCAGTACTTC. Its protein product is CASSVDGGGYEQYF.